Below, 2 T cell receptor beta chains from the same sample are listed, as sequenced in a study of T cell changes during pregnancy in multiple sclerosis. Clones were read by immunoSEQ multiplex PCR, and TCRdb kept only the in-frame ones, dropping some. The repertoire includes approximately 98,000 clones, 92% of them detected once, and less than 2.5% sits in the top ten. This material consisted of peripheral blood, taken after pregnancy. These receptors came from a female donor in good health, enrolled as a control in a pregnancy study.

The V gene is TRBV6-4, the J gene TRBJ2-7; possibly TRBD2 for D (5 bases). Germline-derived CDR1 and CDR2 are MRHNA and SNTAGT. The CDR3 contains 18 residues. Deletions cut 5 bases from V and 0 bases from J, with 23 bases between. The CDR3 loop is CASSQPPGAAESSYEQYF. As DNA, the CDR3 is TGTGCCAGCAGTCAGCCGCCAGGAGCGGCGGAGAGCTCCTACGAGCAGTACTTC.

V is TRBV15 and J is TRBJ1-4, with D perhaps TRBD1 (5 bases). The CDR3 spans 16 residues. Germline V lookup: CDR1 LNHNV, CDR2 YYDKDF (reference sequence). V gave up 0 bases and J gave up 7 bases, with 15 bases separating them. Here the CDR3 reads CATSRDIGGGSEKLFF. For the CDR3, the DNA is TGTGCCACCAGCAGAGATATCGGGGGGGGAAGTGAAAAACTGTTTTTT.